These 5 T cell receptor beta chains were all obtained from the same sample, sequenced in a study of CD8+ T cells in alopecia areata. The authors extracted RNA and reverse transcribed it into cDNA as the sequencing template. Sequencing used immunoSEQ multiplex PCR; TCRdb keeps in-frame clones, though not all of them. The table lists 150,000 or so clones, roughly 44% of them singletons. The sample consisted of CD4+ T cells sorted from blood. The receptor source for this set is a human donor with alopecia areata.

This clone turned up a few times. The chain joins TRBV9 to TRBJ2-1, with unresolved D. The germline CDR1 and CDR2 sequences are SGDLS and YYNGEE. V lost 0 bases and J lost 9, with 7 bases in between. The CDR3 is made up of 12 amino acids. CDR3 residues: CASSVGAAEQFF. For the CDR3, the DNA is TGTGCCAGCAGCGTAGGGGCAGCTGAGCAGTTCTTC.

This clone came up once. CDR3 coding DNA: TGTGCCAGCAGTTCGCCCATCGGGTACGAGCAGTACTTC. Its translation: CASSSPIGYEQYF. The V gene is TRBV6-6, the J gene TRBJ2-7; D remains ambiguous. The V gene's germline CDR1 is MNHNY and CDR2 SVGAGI (reference sequence). Trimming left V 4 bases short and J 4 bases short, with 11 bases between. The CDR3 is 13 amino acids.

The CDR3 reads CARGLSSYEQYF. Written as DNA, the CDR3 is TGTGCACGCGGACTGAGCTCCTACGAGCAGTACTTC. The chain carries TRBV30 and TRBJ2-7; a possible D gene is TRBD2 (5 bases). CDR1 is GTSNPN and CDR2 is SVGIG in the germline V gene (reference sequence). This CDR3 is built from 12 residues. Together with reference TRBV30 and TRBJ2-7, the CDR3 gives the full variable domain: SQTIHQWPATLVQPVGSPLSLECTVEGTSNPNLYWYRQAAGRGLQLLFYSVGIGQISSEVPQNLSASRPQDRQFILSSKKLLLSDSGFYLCARGLSSYEQYFGPGTRLTVT.

The V gene is TRBV2, the J gene TRBJ2-1, with 7 bases matching TRBD2. Germline trimming cut 6 bases from V and 9 bases from J; bases unmatched to any gene: 8. Per germline, CDR1 SNHLY and CDR2 FYNNEI. The CDR3 loop spans 13 amino acids. Written as DNA, the CDR3 is TGTGCCAGCAGGATTACTAGCGATGGTGAGCAGTTCTTC. Protein: CASRITSDGEQFF.

The CDR3 coding sequence is TGTGCCAGCAGCCAAGGCCCTGGTAGCTCTGGGGCCAACGTCCTGACTTTC. Protein sequence: CASSQGPGSSGANVLTF. The chain uses TRBV14 and TRBJ2-6; D uncertain. With 1 base removed from V and 0 bases from J, the gap between germline ends came to 10 bases. Germline-derived CDR1 and CDR2 are SGHDN and FVKESK. This CDR3 comprises 17 residues.